This record covers a single T cell receptor (beta chain). What antigen it recognizes has not been identified. No base-level quality is on record; no much larger clone is a single base apart. Participants in the prospective study were aged roughly 18 to 89 years, lived in about two dozen United States geographic areas, and enrolled through a virtual design. To assign participants to cohorts, the prospective study relied on clinical history that participants themselves reported in a screening survey and a study questionnaire. For ImmuneRACE Cohort 3, a participant was defined as recovered based on two consecutive negative NP/OP PCR tests, clearance by a healthcare professional, or resolution of symptoms. In the prospective study, mobile phlebotomists collected whole blood, serum and a nasopharyngeal or oropharyngeal swab from each participant. Prospective study participants could optionally give additional blood draws and questionnaires over an approximately 2-month period. Blood samples from the prospective study were shipped frozen or at room temperature prior to DNA extraction.

This sample was taken from a study of blood T cell repertoires in COVID-19 (dated by TCRdb to 2018 to 2021). Some background on the complete study: Collaborator samples came from the United States, Italy and Spain and covered acute and convalescent phases of COVID-19. The material from the prospective study consisted of cDNA or gDNA derived from T cells, B-cell-depleted T cells, or PBMCs. Subjects who had been exposed to COVID-19, were actively infected with it, or had recovered from it provided the deeply sampled blood TCRbeta repertoires that made up the dataset. The repertoires were released in a freely available public database meant as a resource for research on the immune response to SARS-CoV-2. The samples were drawn from two sources: the first 160 participants of the ongoing ImmuneRACE study, and 950 to 1,500 subjects contributed by 6 global collaborators. A de-identified subject ID, COVID-19 status, age in years and sex were almost always included in the sample metadata. Where available, HLA class I and class II types were obtained from metadata supplied by the sample provider rather than from assay-based typing.

Broad study findings and their caveats: Clinical and demographic metadata were provided uncurated, with the amount varying by source and participant.

TCRbeta CDR3 regions were amplified from genomic DNA by means of the immunoSEQ Assay, a bias-controlled multiplex PCR. The paper's processing steps were these. The number of nucleated cells in each sample was estimated by amplification of reference gene primers within the assay. To quantify the absolute abundance of each unique TCRbeta CDR3 rearrangement, sequence reads were collapsed and filtered. Productive Simpson clonality was computed per sample as the square root of Simpson's diversity index over productive rearrangements. TCRdb retrieved this table from immuneACCESS and kept in-frame rearrangements only. Not all clones are present; in checked studies, unresolved V genes account for under half, and no reason is known for the remainder. V and J calls and clone size are given by that table; D and trimming were obtained from the DNA. Counted in this sample were hundreds of thousands of clones; roughly nine tenths of them appeared once. The top ten constitute less than 1.2% of the sample.

From its cysteine to its phenylalanine, the CDR3 spans 20 amino acids. Only CDR3 DNA remains: 60 bases, in frame from the first base. Taken from the germline V gene, the CDR1 and CDR2 loops are KGHSH and LQKENI. V has 2 bases trimmed and J has 3 bases trimmed; junction bases matching no gene number 14. This clonotype was obtained from a man aged 18 to 29 who had recovered from COVID-19. The sequenced sample consisted of PBMCs or T cells enriched from blood (not recorded which). The chain was built from TRBV18 and TRBJ2-7; 15 bases in between match TRBD2. The CDR3 reads CASSPWGLAGGSSPDYEQYF. The nucleotides read TGTGCCAGCTCACCATGGGGACTAGCGGGAGGATCTTCTCCCGACTACGAGCAGTACTTC.